This TCR beta chain was found in a study of shared clonotypes between healthy human individuals. Overall study context: Donors consisted of two women and three men between 18 and 49. Study-level results: Estimated richness was generally greater in naive than memory subsets.

Losses at the gene ends were 5 bases for V and 5 bases for J; bases not matched to a gene: 12. This CDR3 is 16 amino acids long. The V gene's germline CDR1 is SGHTA and CDR2 FQGTGA. Within Nashville, Tennessee resided all donors, each a Caucasian adult. A single count supports this clone. As yet, its antigen is unknown. TCRdb keeps only in-frame clones here, not all; method: immunoSEQ multiplex PCR. The sample contains 2 million to 3 million clones, 93% of which appear only once. The receptor's source is a young man in good health. Some clones in this sample may be carry-over from other donors' samples. The material sequenced was naive CD4+ T cells from PBMCs. Regarding subset: CD45RA+ positively selected. The chain joins TRBV7-3 to TRBJ2-1, with 7 bases that match TRBD1. In DNA, the CDR3 is TGTGCCAGCAGCGCGTCCGGGACAGTTGGAAACAATGAGCAGTTCTTC. Amino acid sequence: CASSASGTVGNNEQFF.